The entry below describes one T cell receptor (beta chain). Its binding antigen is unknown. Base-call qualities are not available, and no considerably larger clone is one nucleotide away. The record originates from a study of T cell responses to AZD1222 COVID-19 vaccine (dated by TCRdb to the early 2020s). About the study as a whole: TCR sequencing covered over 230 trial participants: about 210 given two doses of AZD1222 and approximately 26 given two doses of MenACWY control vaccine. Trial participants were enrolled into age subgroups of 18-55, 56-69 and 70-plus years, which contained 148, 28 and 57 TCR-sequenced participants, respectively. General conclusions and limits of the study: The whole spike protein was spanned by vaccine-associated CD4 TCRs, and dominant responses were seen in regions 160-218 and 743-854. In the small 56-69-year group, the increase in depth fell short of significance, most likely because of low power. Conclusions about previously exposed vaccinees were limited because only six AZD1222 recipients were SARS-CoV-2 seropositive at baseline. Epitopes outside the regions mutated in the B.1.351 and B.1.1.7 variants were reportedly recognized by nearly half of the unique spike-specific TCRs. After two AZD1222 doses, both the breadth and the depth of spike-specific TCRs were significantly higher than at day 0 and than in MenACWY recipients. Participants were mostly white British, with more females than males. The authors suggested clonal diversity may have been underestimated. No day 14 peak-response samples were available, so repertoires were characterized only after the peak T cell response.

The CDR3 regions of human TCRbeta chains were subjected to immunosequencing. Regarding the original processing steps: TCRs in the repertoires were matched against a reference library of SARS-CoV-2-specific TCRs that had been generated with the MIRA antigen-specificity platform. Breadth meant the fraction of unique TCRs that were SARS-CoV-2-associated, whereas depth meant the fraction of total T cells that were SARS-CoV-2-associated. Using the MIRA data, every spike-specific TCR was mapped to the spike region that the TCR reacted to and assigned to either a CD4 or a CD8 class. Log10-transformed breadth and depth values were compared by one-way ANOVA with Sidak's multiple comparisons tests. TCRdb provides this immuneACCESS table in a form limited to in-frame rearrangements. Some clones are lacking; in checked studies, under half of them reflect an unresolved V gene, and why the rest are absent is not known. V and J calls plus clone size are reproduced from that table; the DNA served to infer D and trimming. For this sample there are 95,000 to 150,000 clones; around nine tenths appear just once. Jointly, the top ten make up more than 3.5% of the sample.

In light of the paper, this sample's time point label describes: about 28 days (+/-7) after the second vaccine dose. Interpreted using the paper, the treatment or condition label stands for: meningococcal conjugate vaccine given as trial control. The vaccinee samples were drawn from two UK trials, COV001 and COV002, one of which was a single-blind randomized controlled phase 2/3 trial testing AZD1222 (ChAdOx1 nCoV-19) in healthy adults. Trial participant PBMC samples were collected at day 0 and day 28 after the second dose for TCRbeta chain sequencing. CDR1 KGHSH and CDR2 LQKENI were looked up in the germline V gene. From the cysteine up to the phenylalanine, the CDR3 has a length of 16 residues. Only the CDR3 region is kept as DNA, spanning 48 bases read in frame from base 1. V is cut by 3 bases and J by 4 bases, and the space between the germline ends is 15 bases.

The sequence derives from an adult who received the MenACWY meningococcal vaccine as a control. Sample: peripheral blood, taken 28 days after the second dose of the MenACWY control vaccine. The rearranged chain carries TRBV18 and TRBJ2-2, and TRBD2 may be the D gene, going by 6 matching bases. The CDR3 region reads CASSPPPKAGTGELFF. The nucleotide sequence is TGTGCCAGCTCACCCCCACCTAAAGCGGGCACCGGGGAGCTGTTTTTT.